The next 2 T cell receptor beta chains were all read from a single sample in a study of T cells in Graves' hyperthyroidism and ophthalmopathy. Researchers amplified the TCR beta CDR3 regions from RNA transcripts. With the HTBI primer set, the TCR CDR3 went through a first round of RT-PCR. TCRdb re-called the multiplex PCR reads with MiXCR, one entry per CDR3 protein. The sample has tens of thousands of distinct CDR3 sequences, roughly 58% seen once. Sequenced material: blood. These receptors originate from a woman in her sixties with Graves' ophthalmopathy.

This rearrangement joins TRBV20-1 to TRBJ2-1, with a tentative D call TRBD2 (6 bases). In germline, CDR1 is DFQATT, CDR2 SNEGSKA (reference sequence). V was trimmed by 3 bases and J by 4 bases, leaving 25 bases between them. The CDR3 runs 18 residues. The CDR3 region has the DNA TGCAGTGCTAGGGGGACTGGGTACCGAGCGCCTCCTTACAATGAGCAGTTCTTC. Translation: CSARGTGYRAPPYNEQFF.

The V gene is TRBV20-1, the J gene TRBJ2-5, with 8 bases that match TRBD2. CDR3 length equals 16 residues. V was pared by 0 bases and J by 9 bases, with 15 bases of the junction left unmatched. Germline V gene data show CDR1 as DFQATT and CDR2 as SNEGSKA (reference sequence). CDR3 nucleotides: TGCAGTGCTAGAGATTTCGGGGGGGCTGCTAATCAGCCCCAGTACTTC. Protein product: CSARDFGGAANQPQYF.